This T cell receptor (beta chain) emerged from a study of Ad26.COV2.S vaccination and SARS-CoV-2 variants. About the study: Each vaccinee took Ad26.COV2.S intramuscularly, once or twice 56 days apart.

V shed 1 base, J shed 1 base, and the junction held 2 bases outside the gene matches. Germline CDR1 reads SGHDT; CDR2 reads YYEEEE. The CDR3 spans 16 residues. This clone has a single count. The treatment here: about 20 received Ad26.COV2.S at low or high dose, single or two shots; 5 received placebo; per-sample allocation not given. Day 63 after the first injection of vaccine or placebo was the sampling time. Assay: immunoSEQ multiplex PCR; the TCRdb copy retains only in-frame clones and omits some. The sample consists of about 400,000 clones, 70% to 90% of them appearing once. This specimen consisted of peripheral blood, obtained in a trial of Ad26.COV2.S vaccine versus placebo. The chain employs TRBV5-6 and TRBJ2-1, with 10 bases fitting TRBD2. The receptor was derived from a person between 18 and 65 years old who received the Ad26.COV2.S COVID-19 vaccine or a placebo. DNA of the CDR3: TGTGCCAGCAGCTTGTCAGCGGGAGGGTCCTACAATGAGCAGTTCTTC. Its translation is CASSLSAGGSYNEQFF. Combining the CDR3 with reference TRBV5-6 and TRBJ2-1 gives the whole variable domain DAGVTQSPTHLIKTRGQQVTLRCSPKSGHDTVSWYQQALGQGPQFIFQYYEEEERQRGNFPDRFSGHQFPNYSSELNVNALLLGDSALYLCASSLSAGGSYNEQFFGPGTRLTVL.